This TCR beta chain was found in a study of response to subunit inactivated influenza vaccine (dated by TCRdb to the late 2010s). Looking at the study overall: Deep quantitative profiling of the T cell receptor repertoire was used in the study to follow responses to a trivalent subunit inactivated influenza vaccine.

Comments on this clonotype: Its antigen is currently not known. The input lacks base qualities; no much larger clone sits a single base away.

Measured from the cysteine to the phenylalanine, the CDR3 is 16 residues long. The entry retains the CDR3 DNA only, 48 bases that are in frame from base 1. At the junction V is shortened by 4 bases and J by 4 bases, with 18 bases in between. Per the germline V gene, SGHRS is the CDR1 and YFSETQ is the CDR2. The library was produced with RT-PCR. Sequencer: Illumina HiSeq 2500. The public reads were reanalyzed by TCRdb: fastp trimming at Q25, MiXCR alignment, in-frame beta chains only. Identical CDR3 proteins give one entry, which carries the most common genes and DNA. The sample table records over 650,000 distinct CDR3 sequences; approximately 17% of these occur just once. The ten top clones hold approximately 11% of the sample. The paper as a whole reports these results and caveats: It was suggested by the authors that each seasonal influenza vaccination may recruit only a limited number of new T cells.

The material was PBMCs from blood, obtained around 5 days after vaccination. This TCR came from a man aged 50 to 59 who received an inactivated influenza vaccine. Donor details come from another sample of the same person, matched by shared clones. Recombination connected TRBV5-1 to TRBJ2-1; a tentative D match to TRBD2 spans 5 bases. The base sequence is TGCGCCAGCAGCAGTGGCGGGCAGTTCGGTTACAATGAGCAGTTCTTC. The translation is CASSSGGQFGYNEQFF.